The sequence of this T cell receptor (beta chain) was determined in a study of T cells after yellow fever vaccination. General study results and limits: Re-detected after boosting: most primary clones, about 96% of CD4 and 80% to 90% of CD8. Few clonotypes appeared in both CD4 and CD8 compartments.

Synthesis of TCR cDNA relied on 5'RACE template switching, which attached a universal primer site and UMIs. TCRdb used MiXCR to reprocess the 5' RACE reads, holding one entry per CDR3 protein. The repertoire holds hundreds of thousands of distinct CDR3 sequences, with around an eighth as singletons. This clonotype was observed a handful of times. The target antigen is unknown. The sequenced sample was PBMCs, obtained on the day of the yellow fever booster vaccination. The source of this sequence is a young man who received the YFV17D yellow fever vaccine.

CDR3 residues: CASSPAGPGANVLTF. CDR3 bases: TGTGCCAGCAGCCCCGCAGGGCCCGGGGCCAACGTCCTGACTTTC. The rearrangement links TRBV7-2 to TRBJ2-6, with D possibly TRBD1 on 5 matching bases. The germline V gene encodes CDR1 SGHTA and CDR2 FQGNSA. Trimming removed 5 bases from V and 4 bases from J, with 12 bases in between. CDR3 length: 15 amino acids.